The TCR beta chain under discussion was sequenced for a study of blood T cell repertoires in COVID-19. Turning to the study itself: The United States, Italy and Spain were the sources of the acute and convalescent COVID-19 samples. PBMCs, B-cell-depleted T cells, or T cells provided the cDNA or gDNA that made up the material.

This clone was seen only a few times. CDR3 size: 14 residues. V lost 4 bases and J 1 base, leaving 11 bases between the germline ends. Germline V lookup: CDR1 SGHRS, CDR2 YFSETQ. Original analysis: Amplification with reference gene primers provided the estimates of nucleated cell counts. TCRdb keeps only in-frame clones here, not all; method: immunoSEQ multiplex PCR. The D gene and trimming were derived from the DNA, and the V and J assignments and clone size from that table. The table lists around 65,000 clones, 70% to 85% of them singletons. V usage is TRBV5-1 and J usage is TRBJ1-2; D is unclear. The specimen sequenced was peripheral blood. This sequence was found in an elderly man with active COVID-19. CDR3 region: CASSQEGFNYGYTF. In DNA form, the CDR3 reads TGCGCCAGCAGCCAGGAGGGTTTTAACTATGGCTACACCTTC.